The 18 T cell receptor beta chains below come from one sample, sequenced in a study of Ad26.COV2.S vaccination and SARS-CoV-2 variants. Specified treatment: 19 received Ad26.COV2.S at low or high dose, single or two shots; five or six received placebo; per-sample allocation not given. Specimen acquisition occurred on day 63 following the initial vaccine or placebo injection. Only in-frame clones appear in the TCRdb table, and some are missing; sequencing was by immunoSEQ multiplex PCR. The sample gives about 260,000 clones, around nine tenths of which show up once; roughly 3% is in the top ten. The sequencing used peripheral blood, collected in a trial of Ad26.COV2.S vaccine versus placebo. Receptors were obtained from a person aged 18 to 59 who received the Ad26.COV2.S COVID-19 vaccine or a placebo.

The rearrangement joins TRBV30 to TRBJ1-4, with D unresolved. Trimming took 0 bases from V and 0 from J, leaving 8 bases between them. CDR3 length: 15 amino acids. CDR1 and CDR2 from the germline V gene are GTSNPN and SVGIG (reference sequence). CDR3 residues: CAWSVKSATNEKLFF. CDR3 DNA: TGTGCCTGGAGTGTTAAGTCAGCAACTAATGAAAAACTGTTTTTT. The full variable domain, completed using reference TRBV30 and TRBJ1-4, is SQTIHQWPATLVQPVGSPLSLECTVEGTSNPNLYWYRQAAGRGLQLLFYSVGIGQISSEVPQNLSASRPQDRQFILSSKKLLLSDSGFYLCAWSVKSATNEKLFFGSGTQLSVL.

DNA for the CDR3: TGTGCCAGCAGTCCGAGAGGAAACACCATATATTTT. As protein: CASSPRGNTIYF. The chain carries TRBV6-2 or TRBV6-3 and TRBJ1-3; D gene uncertain. The CDR3 is 12 residues long. Germline-derived CDR1 and CDR2 are MNHEY and SVGEGT. V was clipped by 5 bases and J by 4 bases, with 6 bases between them.

This chain uses TRBV7-3 with TRBJ2-1; 8 nucleotides line up with TRBD1. Trimming took 1 base from V and 10 from J; bases not matched to a gene: 18. The CDR3 length is 18 residues. Germline loops: CDR1 SGHTA, CDR2 FQGTGA. The CDR3 region is CASSLNRLRTGYSGEQFF. The CDR3 DNA follows: TGTGCCAGCAGCTTAAACCGGCTAAGGACAGGGTATTCCGGGGAGCAGTTCTTC. Supplemented by reference TRBV7-3 and TRBJ2-1, the full variable domain reads GAGVSQTPSNKVTEKGKYVELRCDPISGHTALYWYRQSLGQGPEFLIYFQGTGAADDSGLPNDRFFAVRPEGSVSTLKIQRTERGDSAVYLCASSLNRLRTGYSGEQFFGPGTRLTVL.

This chain connects TRBV5-5 to TRBJ2-7, with D hard to call. Germline CDR1 SGHKS, CDR2 YYEKEE (reference sequence). The CDR3 totals 15 residues. Trimming removed 0 bases from V and 0 bases from J, with 10 bases in between. CDR3 amino acids: CASSLDSDYSYEQYF. CDR3 DNA sequence: TGTGCCAGCAGCTTGGACAGCGATTACTCCTACGAGCAGTACTTC. Drawing the rest from reference TRBV5-5 and TRBJ2-7, the complete variable domain is DAGVTQSPTHLIKTRGQQVTLRCSPISGHKSVSWYQQVLGQGPQFIFQYYEKEERGRGNFPDRFSARQFPNYSSELNVNALLLGDSALYLCASSLDSDYSYEQYFGPGTRLTVT.

DNA for the CDR3: TGTGCCAGCAGTATCCCCGCGGGGGTTAAATGGAATTCACCCCTCCACTTT. It specifies CASSIPAGVKWNSPLHF. This chain joins TRBV5-5 and TRBJ1-6; D perhaps matches TRBD1 (5 bases). The V end lost 5 bases, the J end lost 7 bases, and 22 bases lay between the germline ends. The germline CDR1 and CDR2 sequences are SGHKS and YYEKEE (reference sequence). The CDR3 consists of 17 residues.

The chain uses TRBV24-1 and TRBJ2-7, with D unclear. The CDR3 has 15 residues. V was pared by 3 bases and J by 7 bases, with 18 bases between. Germline lookup yields CDR1 KGHDR and CDR2 SFDVKD. The CDR3 nucleotides read TGTGCCACCAGTGATAACGTTGGGAATTCGCAAGAGCAGTACGTC. It is translated as CATSDNVGNSQEQYV.

The chain couples TRBV4-1 to TRBJ1-1, with D maybe TRBD1 (6 bases). The CDR3 extends over 15 amino acids. The V gene's germline CDR1 is MGHRA and CDR2 YSYEKL. V lost 1 base and J 0 bases, leaving 9 bases between the germline ends. Written as DNA, the CDR3 is TGCGCCAGCAGCCAAGGAAGGGGGATGAACACTGAAGCTTTCTTT. Translation: CASSQGRGMNTEAFF.

V usage is TRBV4-1 and J usage is TRBJ1-5, with D possibly TRBD1 on 5 matching bases. Germline-derived CDR1 and CDR2 are MGHRA and YSYEKL. The CDR3 runs to 14 residues. V lost 2 bases and J 6 bases, leaving 11 bases between the germline ends. In DNA, the CDR3 is TGCGCCAGCAGCCAACCAGGGCTGGGTCAGCCCCAGCATTTT. Amino acids: CASSQPGLGQPQHF.

The chain recombines TRBV27 with TRBJ1-1; weak D call: TRBD1 (5 bases). V was trimmed by 6 bases and J by 0 bases, leaving 8 bases between them. CDR1 MNHEY and CDR2 SMNVEV come from the germline V gene (reference sequence). CDR3 length: 13 amino acids. CDR3 loop: CASSGTLNTEAFF. The CDR3 DNA sequence: TGTGCCAGCAGCGGGACCTTGAACACTGAAGCTTTCTTT.

The rearrangement uses TRBV5-1 and TRBJ2-5, with 9 bases lining up with TRBD1. From germline, CDR1 is SGHRS and CDR2 YFSETQ. Germline trimming cut 1 base from V and 4 bases from J; bases unmatched to any gene: 5. CDR3 size: 15 residues. CDR3 sequence (DNA): TGCGCCAGCAGCTTGACACAGGGGGCTGTAGAGACCCAGTACTTC. Translating gives CASSLTQGAVETQYF.

The rearrangement uses TRBV7-2 and TRBJ1-2, with D possibly TRBD1 on 5 matching bases. The CDR3 spans 14 residues. The germline CDR1 and CDR2 sequences are SGHTA and FQGNSA. V was shortened by 7 bases and J by 3 bases, with 15 bases between the two germline ends. In DNA, the CDR3 is TGTGCCAGCACCCGGGGGGGTATTGACTATGGCTACACCTTC. Its translation is CASTRGGIDYGYTF. Full variable domain (remainder filled in from reference TRBV7-2 and TRBJ1-2): GAGVSQSPSNKVTEKGKDVELRCDPISGHTALYWYRQSLGQGLEFLIYFQGNSAPDKSGLPSDRFSAERTGGSVSTLTIQRTQQEDSAVYLCASTRGGIDYGYTFGSGTRLTVV.

The chain has TRBV3-1 (or the pseudogene TRBV3-2) and TRBJ2-2; no reliable D call. Trimming removed 4 bases at V and 1 base at J, with 10 bases between. Germline V gene sequence: CDR1 LGHDT, CDR2 YNNKEL (reference sequence). This CDR3 has 15 residues. CDR3 sequence reads: CASSPPPVNTGELFF. CDR3 in DNA: TGTGCCAGCAGCCCCCCTCCTGTGAACACCGGGGAGCTGTTTTTT.

The chain carries TRBV13 and TRBJ1-4; 11 positions agree with TRBD1. The V gene end was trimmed by 2 bases and the J gene end by 7 bases; junction bases not matched to a gene: 9. The CDR3 extends over 17 amino acids. CDR1 and CDR2 from the germline V gene are PRHDT and FYEKMQ (reference sequence). CDR3 DNA sequence: TGTGCCAGCAGCTTATACCTCGGGACAGGGGGAGTTGAAAAACTGTTTTTT. Its translation is CASSLYLGTGGVEKLFF.

About this clone itself: A far bigger clonotype differs at one base, so this is likely a read error. Within the sample, other DNA sequences also encode this same CDR3. DNA for the CDR3: TGTGCCAGCAGCTTGGACACCGGGGAGCTGTTTTTT. It encodes CASSLDTGELFF. This chain uses TRBV5-4 with TRBJ2-2, with D unresolved. V was clipped by 0 bases and J by 3 bases, with 0 bases between them. Germline CDR1 SGHNT, CDR2 YYREEE (reference sequence). The CDR3 sequence is 12 residues long.

In nucleotides, the CDR3 is TGTGCCAGCAAATCGGGACAGACCTACGAGCAGTACTTC. Translation: CASKSGQTYEQYF. This chain joins TRBV3-1 (or the pseudogene TRBV3-2) and TRBJ2-7; 7 bases are shared with TRBD1. This CDR3 has 13 amino acids. V shed 7 bases, J shed 2 bases, and the junction held 5 bases outside the gene matches. Germline lookup yields CDR1 LGHDT and CDR2 YNNKEL (reference sequence).

The chain recombines TRBV29-1 with TRBJ2-5, with 9 bases that match TRBD2. Unmatched junction bases numbered 16, after V lost 7 bases and J lost 4 bases. The CDR3 consists of 16 residues. CDR1 SQVTM and CDR2 ANQGSEA come from the germline V gene. The CDR3 reads CSAPPSLAGRGETQYF. CDR3 DNA: TGCAGCGCTCCGCCATCCCTAGCGGGAAGGGGAGAGACCCAGTACTTC.

The chain links TRBV6-4 to TRBJ2-1; no clear D. V shed 2 bases and J shed 4 bases, with 6 bases lying between them. The CDR3 is 13 amino acids. Germline V gene lookup returns CDR1 MRHNA and CDR2 SNTAGT. The CDR3 region has the DNA TGTGCCAGCAGTGACACCGAATACAATGAGCAGTTCTTC. Protein product: CASSDTEYNEQFF.

The chain carries TRBV3-1 (or the pseudogene TRBV3-2) and TRBJ1-6; the match to TRBD1 covers 7 bases. The CDR3 length is 14 residues. J gave up 10 bases and V 4 bases, and 7 bases lay outside the gene matches. Germline lookup yields CDR1 LGHDT and CDR2 YNNKEL (reference sequence). CDR3 residues: CASSPGGHLSPLHF. The CDR3 region has the DNA TGTGCCAGCAGCCCAGGGGGACACCTCTCACCCCTCCACTTT.